The 25 T cell receptor beta chains below come from one sample, sequenced in a study of blood T cells in healthy people across ages. A second PCR, run for about 7 to 11 cycles, used a sample-barcoded 5' primer plus a J-beta primer mix. TCRdb ran MiXCR on the 5' RACE reads and lists one entry per CDR3 protein. The sample lists more than 650,000 distinct CDR3 sequences, about 20% occurring once. The material sequenced was blood. The source is an older man in good health.

This clonotype was counted a few times. The chain links TRBV28 to TRBJ2-4, with D tentatively TRBD1 (6 bases). The germline V gene encodes CDR1 MDHEN and CDR2 SYDVKM. V was clipped by 5 bases and J by 0 bases, with 8 bases between them. This CDR3 comprises 14 residues. As DNA, the CDR3 is TGTGCCAGCAGTACAGGGTTAGCCAAAAACATTCAGTACTTC. It yields the protein CASSTGLAKNIQYF.

This clonotype was observed a handful of times. This chain connects TRBV5-1 to TRBJ1-2; TRBD1 might be the D (6 bases). From germline, CDR1 is SGHRS and CDR2 YFSETQ. V lost 4 bases and J 0 bases, leaving 13 bases between the germline ends. The CDR3 spans 15 residues. CDR3 residues: CASSVTGVANYGYTF. The CDR3 DNA reads TGCGCCAGCAGCGTGACAGGAGTTGCTAACTATGGCTACACCTTC.

The rearrangement uses TRBV12-3 or TRBV12-4 and TRBJ1-4, with D unresolved. The CDR3 runs to 13 residues. Trimming shortened V by 6 bases and J by 10 bases, and 15 bases separated the two germline ends. Here the CDR3 reads CASSPHVSGKLFF. The DNA of the CDR3 is TGTGCCAGCAGCCCTCATGTTAGTGGAAAACTGTTTTTT.

This clonotype has just a few counts. Here the CDR3 reads CSARAVSTDTQYF. The CDR3, as DNA: TGCAGTGCTAGAGCGGTTAGCACAGATACGCAGTATTTT. The gene calls are TRBV20-1 and TRBJ2-3; D is undetermined. Trimming left V 1 base short and J 0 bases short, with 5 bases between. This CDR3 comprises 13 residues. Germline V gene sequence: CDR1 DFQATT, CDR2 SNEGSKA (reference sequence).

This clonotype was recorded at least ten times. The J gene is TRBJ2-5, the V gene TRBV29-1; tentatively, D is TRBD1 (6 bases). Trimming stripped 6 bases from V and 2 bases from J, with 10 bases between. Germline V gives CDR1 SQVTM, CDR2 ANQGSEA. The CDR3 is made up of 12 amino acids. CDR3 sequence (DNA): TGCAGCGTCAGGACAGCTCAAGAGACCCAGTACTTC. This sequence encodes CSVRTAQETQYF.

This chain links TRBV12-3 or TRBV12-4 with TRBJ1-3; no clear D. The CDR3 has 14 amino acids. V was shortened by 7 bases and J by 0 bases, with 10 bases between the two germline ends. CDR3 sequence (DNA): TGTGCCAGCAATGGTGGGGTCTCTGGAAACACCATATATTTT. Amino acid sequence: CASNGGVSGNTIYF.

The rearrangement links TRBV5-6 to TRBJ1-1; D unresolved. This CDR3 is built from 12 residues. Germline CDR1 reads SGHDT; CDR2 reads YYEEEE. V was cut by 5 bases and J by 0 bases, with 5 bases left in between. The CDR3 sequence: CASSNMNTEAFF. CDR3 bases: TGTGCCAGCAGTAACATGAACACTGAAGCTTTCTTT.

J is TRBJ2-1 and V is TRBV6-1, with no clear D. Germline V gives CDR1 MNHNS, CDR2 SASEGT. Trimming shortened V by 5 bases and J by 3 bases, and 17 bases separated the two germline ends. This CDR3 is built from 16 residues. For the CDR3, the DNA is TGTGCCAGCAGTCAGGCACAACGACGTATCTACAATGAGCAGTTCTTC. Translation: CASSQAQRRIYNEQFF.

This clonotype was detected a few times. The DNA for the CDR3 is TGTGCCAGCATTCCTAGAGCCGGCTCTGGAAACACCATATATTTT. Protein: CASIPRAGSGNTIYF. This chain uses TRBV12-3 or TRBV12-4 with TRBJ1-3; D uncertain. CDR3 size: 15 residues. The V end was cut by 7 bases, the J end by 0 bases, with 13 bases between.

This clonotype has a handful of counts. CDR3 loop: CASMGGANTGELFF. CDR3 bases: TGTGCCAGCATGGGGGGGGCGAACACCGGGGAGCTGTTTTTT. J is TRBJ2-2 and V is TRBV6-6; 7 bases agree with TRBD2. The J segment lost 0 bases and the V segment lost 7 bases, leaving 2 bases of the junction unmatched. The CDR3 sequence is 14 residues long. The V gene's germline CDR1 is MNHNY and CDR2 SVGAGI (reference sequence).

The chain couples TRBV20-1 to TRBJ1-5; TRBD1 agrees at 7 bases. The CDR3 runs 15 residues. Unmatched junction bases numbered 2, after V lost 0 bases and J lost 0 bases. CDR1 DFQATT and CDR2 SNEGSKA come from the germline V gene (reference sequence). The CDR3 DNA is TGCAGTGCTAGAGATCCAGGGGGTAGCAATCAGCCCCAGCATTTT. It specifies CSARDPGGSNQPQHF.

The chain couples TRBV2 to TRBJ1-2; D is unclear. The V end lost 6 bases, the J end lost 7 bases, and 12 bases lay between the germline ends. Germline V gene data show CDR1 as SNHLY and CDR2 as FYNNEI. The CDR3 has 12 amino acids. The CDR3 protein is CASRMTPSGYTF. The CDR3 DNA follows: TGTGCCAGCAGAATGACGCCCTCTGGCTACACCTTC.

The rearrangement joins TRBV5-6 to TRBJ2-3; possibly TRBD1 or TRBD2 for D (6 bases each). Germline-derived CDR1 and CDR2 are SGHDT and YYEEEE. The CDR3 has 15 amino acids. With 0 bases removed from V and 3 bases from J, the gap between germline ends came to 11 bases. The CDR3 sequence: CASSLGGAETDTQYF. The CDR3 region has the DNA TGTGCCAGCAGCTTGGGGGGGGCAGAGACAGATACGCAGTATTTT.

This clonotype was detected a few times. The gene calls are TRBV12-3 or TRBV12-4 and TRBJ2-1; TRBD2 aligns across 10 bases. J lost 3 bases, V lost 5 bases, and 10 bases had no gene match. The CDR3 length is 17 residues. The CDR3 DNA is TGTGCCAGCAGTCCCGGTGGTAGCGGGGGGTTCTACAATGAGCAGTTCTTC. Protein product: CASSPGGSGGFYNEQFF.

The J gene is TRBJ1-1, the V gene TRBV27, with 7 bases identical to TRBD1. V shed 5 bases and J 9 bases; nucleotides not matched to a gene: 6. The CDR3 has 12 residues. CDR1 and CDR2 from the germline V gene are MNHEY and SMNVEV (reference sequence). DNA for the CDR3: TGTGCCAGCAGTACCGGGACAGTTAAAGCTTTCTTT. Its translation is CASSTGTVKAFF.

The genes are TRBV3-1 and TRBJ2-5; maybe TRBD2 (6 bases). Germline lookup yields CDR1 LGHDT and CDR2 YNNKEL (reference sequence). V was cut by 2 bases and J by 2 bases, with 15 bases left in between. The CDR3 length is 16 residues. The CDR3 coding sequence is TGTGCCAGCAGCCAAAGCGCCGGGACTCCTCAAGAGACCCAGTACTTC. It specifies CASSQSAGTPQETQYF.

This chain connects TRBV20-1 to TRBJ2-5; no clear D gene. TRBJ2-1 matches the DNA end more closely, so the J call is doubtful. The length of the CDR3 is 13 residues. CDR1 and CDR2 (germline): DFQATT, SNEGSKA (reference sequence). The CDR3 protein is CSARETVGDEQFF. In nucleotides, the CDR3 is TGCAGTGCTAGAGAGACTGTAGGTGATGAGCAGTTCTTC.

The chain uses TRBV6-5 and TRBJ2-7, with D tentatively TRBD1 (5 bases). CDR3 length: 13 residues. With 6 bases removed from V and 5 bases from J, the gap between germline ends came to 14 bases. Germline V gene lookup returns CDR1 MNHEY and CDR2 SVGAGI. CDR3 residues: CASRRSGQDEQYF. CDR3 sequence (DNA): TGTGCCAGCAGGCGGTCAGGGCAGGACGAGCAGTACTTC.

The chain is built from TRBV6-1 and TRBJ2-3, with a tentative D call TRBD1 (5 bases). The ends were cut back, 7 bases at V and 3 bases at J, with 14 bases in the middle. This CDR3 contains 14 residues. The germline CDR1 and CDR2 sequences are MNHNS and SASEGT. CDR3 sequence (DNA): TGTGCCAGCATGTCGCGACAGTCAACAGATACGCAGTATTTT. Translated: CASMSRQSTDTQYF.

The chain recombines TRBV12-3 or TRBV12-4 with TRBJ1-5; no definite D call. The CDR3 runs to 14 residues. Trimming took off 3 bases at V and 5 bases at J, with 11 bases between the two ends. The CDR3 region has the DNA TGTGCCAGCAGTTTGGCGGGCGCGTATCAGCCCCAGCATTTT. Encoded protein: CASSLAGAYQPQHF.

This clonotype appeared a few times. The chain uses TRBV6-4 and TRBJ2-1; D remains unclear. CDR1 MRHNA and CDR2 SNTAGT come from the germline V gene. The germline V and J ends were trimmed by 2 bases and 0 bases, with 8 bases remaining between them. CDR3 length: 15 amino acids. The DNA of the CDR3 is TGTGCCAGCAGTGACGGCGAAAGCTCCTACAATGAGCAGTTCTTC. Translated, it gives CASSDGESSYNEQFF.

In this sample, this clonotype turned up a few times. The chain joins TRBV28 to TRBJ2-3; 8 nucleotides agree with TRBD2. CDR1 and CDR2 from the germline V gene are MDHEN and SYDVKM. The J segment lost 6 bases and the V segment lost 5 bases, leaving 4 bases of the junction unmatched. The CDR3 spans 13 residues. The CDR3 DNA sequence: TGTGCCAGCAGTGACGGGGGGGCGGATACGCAGTATTTT. Translating gives CASSDGGADTQYF.

This chain links TRBV6-1 with TRBJ2-2; 9 positions agree with TRBD2. Germline lookup yields CDR1 MNHNS and CDR2 SASEGT. This CDR3 is built from 17 residues. J lost 4 bases, V lost 7 bases, and 13 bases had no gene match. DNA for the CDR3: TGTGCCAGCACCCTGGAGGCGGGGGGGCGCAGCACCGGGGAGCTGTTTTTT. Translating gives CASTLEAGGRSTGELFF.

Worth noting for this clonotype: In this CDR3 the conserved last residue, phenylalanine or tryptophan, is missing, so a read error is likely. The chain uses TRBV29-1 and TRBJ1-2; D is unclear. V was clipped by 2 bases and J by 5 bases, with 9 bases between them. Germline V gene sequence: CDR1 SQVTM, CDR2 ANQGSEA. The CDR3 extends over 12 amino acids. This CDR3 is CSVEQRLYGYTI. As DNA, the CDR3 is TGCAGCGTTGAACAGCGGCTGTATGGCTACACCATC.

This clonotype was detected a few times. The chain has TRBV7-2 and TRBJ2-7; 9 positions agree with TRBD2. Germline CDR1 is SGHTA and CDR2 is FQGNSA. J lost 2 bases, V lost 1 base, and 3 bases had no gene match. The CDR3 extends over 15 amino acids. CDR3 in amino acids: CASSLGAGGPYEQYF. CDR3 nucleotide sequence: TGTGCCAGCAGCTTAGGAGCGGGGGGCCCCTACGAGCAGTACTTC.